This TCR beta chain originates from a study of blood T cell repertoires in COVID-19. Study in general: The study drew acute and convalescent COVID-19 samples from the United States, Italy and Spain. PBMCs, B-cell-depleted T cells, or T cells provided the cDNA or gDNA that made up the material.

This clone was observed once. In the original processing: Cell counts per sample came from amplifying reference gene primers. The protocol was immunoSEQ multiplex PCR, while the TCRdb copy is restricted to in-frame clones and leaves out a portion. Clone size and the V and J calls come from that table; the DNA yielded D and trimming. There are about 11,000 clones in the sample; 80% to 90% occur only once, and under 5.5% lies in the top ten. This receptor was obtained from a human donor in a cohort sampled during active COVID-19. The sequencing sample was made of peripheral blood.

The CDR3 sequence is CASSPSFSGSGNNEQFF. Here the CDR3 DNA reads TGTGCCAGCTCACCATCGTTTAGCGGGAGTGGTAATAATGAGCAGTTCTTC. The chain has TRBV18 and TRBJ2-1; 9 bases line up with TRBD2. The length of the CDR3 is 17 residues. J lost 7 bases, V lost 2 bases, and 12 bases had no gene match. CDR1 is KGHSH, CDR2 LQKENI, per germline.